The 28 T cell receptor beta chains below were found in one sample sequenced in a study of T cells after yellow fever vaccination. Via MiXCR, TCRdb re-called the 5' RACE reads, giving one row per CDR3 protein. The table has around 350,000 distinct CDR3 sequences, 6.2% seen once. The starting material was PBMCs, obtained 5 days after the yellow fever booster vaccination. The receptor set was obtained from a man aged 30 to 39 who received the YFV17D yellow fever vaccine.

Only a few counts were recorded for this clonotype. This chain links TRBV18 with TRBJ2-5, with D unresolved. There are 14 residues in the CDR3. CDR1 is KGHSH, CDR2 LQKENI, per germline. V was pared by 2 bases and J by 1 base, with 8 bases between. The CDR3 loop reads CASSPSLGQETQYF. CDR3 nucleotide sequence: TGTGCCAGCTCACCATCATTGGGCCAAGAGACCCAGTACTTC.

This clonotype was observed many times. The chain couples TRBV6-5 to TRBJ2-4; the match to TRBD1 covers 11 bases. This CDR3 comprises 16 residues. Per the germline V gene, CDR1 is MNHEY and CDR2 is SVGAGI. The V segment lost 2 bases and the J segment 10 bases; nucleotides outside the gene matches: 10. CDR3 loop: CASSYPPGQGVQIQYF. CDR3 nucleotide sequence: TGTGCCAGCAGTTACCCTCCGGGACAGGGGGTGCAAATTCAGTACTTC.

This clonotype appeared many times. The gene calls are TRBV10-3 and TRBJ1-1; D unclear. The CDR3 sequence is 12 residues long. Between the trimmed V and J ends, which lost 6 bases and 7 bases, there was a span of 12 bases. In germline, CDR1 is ENHRY, CDR2 SYGVKD. The CDR3 region is CAIRRSDLEAFF. The CDR3 nucleotides are TGTGCCATCAGGAGGAGTGACCTTGAAGCTTTCTTT.

Only a few counts were recorded for this clonotype. This chain links TRBV13 with TRBJ2-2; no firm D call. With 5 bases removed from V and 4 bases from J, the gap between germline ends came to 11 bases. The CDR3 is made up of 14 amino acids. The germline V gene has CDR1 PRHDT and CDR2 FYEKMQ (reference sequence). As DNA, the CDR3 is TGTGCCAGCAGCCGGCTGGCCCCCACCGGGGAGCTGTTTTTT. It specifies CASSRLAPTGELFF.

The chain links TRBV7-8 to TRBJ2-7; 10 bases fit TRBD2. The CDR3 spans 15 residues. With V trimmed by 6 bases and J by 1 base, 6 bases remained unmatched. Germline values: CDR1 SGHVS, CDR2 FQNEAQ. The CDR3 spells CASREREGLSYEQYF. The CDR3 DNA is TGTGCCAGCAGAGAGCGGGAGGGGCTTTCCTACGAGCAGTACTTC.

The genes are TRBV20-1 and TRBJ2-1; the D gene is possibly TRBD1 (5 bases). V was pared by 5 bases and J by 9 bases, with 11 bases between. The CDR3 contains 11 residues. CDR1 is DFQATT and CDR2 is SNEGSKA in the germline V gene (reference sequence). CDR3 amino acids: CSAGRGLEQFF. The CDR3 region has the DNA TGCAGTGCTGGAAGGGGCCTTGAGCAGTTCTTC.

The sample holds many counts of this clonotype. The CDR3 sequence: CASTPIGDSYNEQFF. The CDR3 region has the DNA TGTGCCAGCACCCCAATTGGGGACTCCTACAATGAGCAGTTCTTC. The V gene is TRBV5-5, the J gene TRBJ2-1; no definite D call. Trimming removed 6 bases at V and 0 bases at J, with 13 bases between. This CDR3 is 15 amino acids long. Germline CDR1 and CDR2: SGHKS and YYEKEE (reference sequence).

Many counts were recorded for this clonotype. DNA for the CDR3: TGCGCCAGCAGTGTAGGGACTAGCGGGATCCGAAAAGAGACCCAGTACTTC. It yields the protein CASSVGTSGIRKETQYF. V is TRBV10-2 and J is TRBJ2-5, with 13 positions matching TRBD2. The CDR3 runs to 17 residues. Germline trimming cut 4 bases from V and 3 bases from J; bases unmatched to any gene: 8. CDR1 is WSHSY and CDR2 is SAAADI in the germline V gene.

This clonotype was seen ten or more times. The CDR3 DNA reads TGTGCCAGCAGCTACAAGCGGGGTAGCACAGATACGCAGTATTTT. It codes for CASSYKRGSTDTQYF. This chain uses TRBV7-2 with TRBJ2-3; 7 bases fit TRBD2. V was clipped by 4 bases and J by 0 bases; unmatched bases: 4. Germline loops: CDR1 SGHTA, CDR2 FQGNSA. The CDR3 runs to 15 residues.

The rearrangement uses TRBV27 and TRBJ1-6; D is ambiguous. The V and J ends lost 6 bases and 5 bases respectively, with 17 bases between them. Germline CDR1 MNHEY, CDR2 SMNVEV (reference sequence). The CDR3 runs to 16 residues. The CDR3 sequence is CASSYVPPRHNSPLHF. The CDR3, as DNA: TGTGCCAGCAGCTACGTCCCCCCTCGCCATAATTCACCCCTCCACTTT.

The rearrangement links TRBV11-2 to TRBJ2-7; 7 nucleotides match TRBD2. J was trimmed by 2 bases and V by 1 base; bases with no gene match: 8. The CDR3 runs 16 residues. In germline, CDR1 is SGHAT, CDR2 FQNNGV. The DNA of the CDR3 is TGTGCCAGCAGCTTAGTCTACCGGGAGGACCCCTACGAGCAGTACTTC. This encodes CASSLVYREDPYEQYF. Based on the CDR3 plus reference TRBV11-2 and TRBJ2-7, the full variable domain is EAGVAQSPRYKIIEKRQSVAFWCNPISGHATLYWYQQILGQGPKLLIQFQNNGVVDDSQLPKDRFSAERLKGVDSTLKIQPAKLEDSAVYLCASSLVYREDPYEQYFGPGTRLTVT.

This clonotype has just a few counts. V is TRBV30 and J is TRBJ2-3; 8 bases are shared with TRBD1. The V gene's germline CDR1 is GTSNPN and CDR2 SVGIG (reference sequence). This CDR3 contains 14 residues. The V and J ends lost 5 bases and 2 bases, in that order; junction bases with no gene match: 6. CDR3 residues: CAWFDRGNTDTQYF. CDR3 sequence (DNA): TGTGCCTGGTTTGACAGGGGCAACACAGATACGCAGTATTTT.

The table lists this clonotype with many counts. The chain couples TRBV28 to TRBJ2-3; D may be TRBD2 (6 bases). CDR1 and CDR2 (germline): MDHEN, SYDVKM. The CDR3 runs 11 residues. Trimming took off 10 bases at V and 4 bases at J, with 9 bases between the two ends. This CDR3 is CATRRADTQYF. The CDR3 DNA follows: TGTGCCACCCGGAGGGCAGATACGCAGTATTTT.

This clonotype was found many times. The chain couples TRBV21-1 to TRBJ2-7; the table's TRBD1 call for D was not verified on the DNA. TRBV21-1 is noted as a pseudogene. The CDR3 totals 14 residues. DNA for the CDR3: TGTGCCAGCAGCAAACAGGGTTGGTTGTACGAGCAGTACTTC. Protein sequence: CASSKQGWLYEQYF.

The sample holds many counts of this clonotype. The V call is TRBV18, the J call TRBJ2-3; TRBD2 matches at 8 bases. J gave up 2 bases and V 3 bases, and 4 bases lay outside the gene matches. The CDR3 runs 15 residues. Germline values: CDR1 KGHSH, CDR2 LQKENI. The chain's CDR3 is CASSPTSGLTDTQYF. CDR3 in DNA: TGTGCCAGCTCACCTACTAGCGGCCTCACAGATACGCAGTATTTT.

In this sample, this clonotype turned up many times. Here the CDR3 reads CASSPMGAVDGTQYF. The CDR3 nucleotides read TGCGCCAGCAGCCCCATGGGGGCCGTTGATGGGACCCAGTACTTC. The chain combines TRBV5-1 with TRBJ2-5; weak D call: TRBD1 (6 bases). The germline V gene has CDR1 SGHRS and CDR2 YFSETQ. The CDR3 runs 15 residues. The ends were cut back, 4 bases at V and 7 bases at J, with 20 bases in the middle.

This clonotype was seen repeatedly, ten times or more. J is TRBJ2-5 and V is TRBV7-2; D is possibly TRBD2 (7 bases). Per the germline V gene, CDR1 is SGHTA and CDR2 is FQGNSA. The CDR3 runs to 15 residues. The germline V and J ends were trimmed by 5 bases and 2 bases, with 15 bases remaining between them. The CDR3 bases are TGTGCCAGCAGCCGGATAGGGGGGGGGCAAGAGACCCAGTACTTC. Amino acids: CASSRIGGGQETQYF.

J is TRBJ2-7 and V is TRBV19; weak D call: TRBD1 (7 bases). The germline CDR1 and CDR2 sequences are LNHDA and SQIVND (reference sequence). V was cut by 2 bases and J by 4 bases, with 12 bases left in between. CDR3 size: 14 residues. The CDR3 here is CASSISQGRYEQYF. The CDR3 coding sequence is TGTGCCAGTAGTATATCACAGGGGAGGTACGAGCAGTACTTC.

The V call is TRBV15, the J call TRBJ2-2, with 16 bases identical to TRBD2. Germline-derived CDR1 and CDR2 are LNHNV and YYDKDF (reference sequence). The V and J ends lost 2 bases and 4 bases, in that order; junction bases with no gene match: 4. This CDR3 is 18 amino acids long. DNA for the CDR3: TGTGCCACCAGCAGACAGGGACTAGCGGGAGGGCCCACCGGGGAGCTGTTTTTT. Protein sequence: CATSRQGLAGGPTGELFF.

This clonotype has ten or more counts. The rearrangement links TRBV20-1 to TRBJ2-7; the D gene is possibly TRBD1 (5 bases). CDR1 is DFQATT, CDR2 SNEGSKA, per germline (reference sequence). This CDR3 has 11 residues. Between the trimmed V and J ends, which lost 2 bases and 7 bases, there was a span of 9 bases. CDR3 in amino acids: CSARQGEEQYF. CDR3 bases: TGCAGTGCTAGACAGGGTGAAGAGCAGTACTTC.

This clonotype was observed at least ten times. The chain links TRBV7-2 to TRBJ1-6; 7 nucleotides line up with TRBD1. The CDR3 has 15 amino acids. The J segment lost 6 bases and the V segment lost 2 bases, leaving 4 bases of the junction unmatched. Germline-derived CDR1 and CDR2 are SGHTA and FQGNSA. As DNA, the CDR3 is TGTGCCAGCAGCTTATGGGACAGCCTTAATTCACCCCTCCACTTT. Residues: CASSLWDSLNSPLHF.

This clonotype was counted ten times or more. The V call is TRBV20-1, the J call TRBJ1-5; no reliable D call. V gave up 4 bases and J gave up 6 bases, with 10 bases separating them. The CDR3 runs to 12 residues. Per germline, CDR1 DFQATT and CDR2 SNEGSKA (reference sequence). CDR3 DNA sequence: TGCAGTGCTATATCAGGAAGTCAGCCCCAGCATTTT. This gives the protein CSAISGSQPQHF.

This clonotype was recorded many times. This chain uses TRBV20-1 with TRBJ1-5; 7 positions match TRBD1. The junction had 11 bases not matched to a gene; V was cut back by 6 bases and J by 0 bases. The germline V gene has CDR1 DFQATT and CDR2 SNEGSKA (reference sequence). The CDR3 is 16 residues long. CDR3 in amino acids: CSAEGLAGGSNQPQHF. In DNA form, the CDR3 reads TGCAGTGCCGAGGGACTGGCAGGGGGTAGCAATCAGCCCCAGCATTTT.

V and J are TRBV3-1 and TRBJ2-2; the match to TRBD2 covers 7 bases. The V segment lost 10 bases and the J segment 3 bases; nucleotides outside the gene matches: 20. The CDR3 runs 18 residues. Germline-derived CDR1 and CDR2 are LGHDT and YNNKEL (reference sequence). The CDR3 DNA is TGTGCCATCTGTTTATTGGGTCGGGGGGATAGTCACACCGGGGAGCTGTTTTTT. This sequence encodes CAICLLGRGDSHTGELFF.

This clonotype was observed a few times. V and J are TRBV20-1 and TRBJ2-1; 13 bases match TRBD2. CDR1 is DFQATT and CDR2 is SNEGSKA in the germline V gene (reference sequence). J lost 2 bases, V lost 6 bases, and 1 base had no gene match. The CDR3 is 14 residues long. The CDR3: CSAGLAGPYNEQFF. CDR3 DNA sequence: TGCAGTGCGGGACTAGCGGGACCCTACAATGAGCAGTTCTTC.

This clonotype was seen a handful of times. The chain carries TRBV29-1 and TRBJ2-3; no clear D gene. Germline lookup yields CDR1 SQVTM and CDR2 ANQGSEA. This CDR3 has 12 residues. V was shortened by 7 bases and J by 1 base, with 9 bases between the two germline ends. The CDR3 reads CSAPGRTDTQYF. CDR3 nucleotides: TGCAGCGCCCCCGGGCGCACAGATACGCAGTATTTT.

This clonotype was picked up a small number of times. This chain uses TRBV18 with TRBJ1-5; TRBD1 is a possible D gene (5 bases). V was trimmed by 3 bases and J by 0 bases, leaving 12 bases between them. The CDR3 has 16 amino acids. Germline V gene lookup returns CDR1 KGHSH and CDR2 LQKENI. The CDR3 DNA follows: TGTGCCAGCTCACCCTGGGCAGGACATAGCAATCAGCCCCAGCATTTT. As protein: CASSPWAGHSNQPQHF.

The V call is TRBV4-3, the J call TRBJ2-7, with unresolved D. V gave up 0 bases and J gave up 0 bases, with 9 bases separating them. CDR1 is LGHNA and CDR2 is YSLEER in the germline V gene. The CDR3 length is 15 residues. The CDR3: CASSQDRASSYEQYF. The CDR3 DNA sequence: TGCGCCAGCAGCCAAGATAGGGCAAGCTCCTACGAGCAGTACTTC.